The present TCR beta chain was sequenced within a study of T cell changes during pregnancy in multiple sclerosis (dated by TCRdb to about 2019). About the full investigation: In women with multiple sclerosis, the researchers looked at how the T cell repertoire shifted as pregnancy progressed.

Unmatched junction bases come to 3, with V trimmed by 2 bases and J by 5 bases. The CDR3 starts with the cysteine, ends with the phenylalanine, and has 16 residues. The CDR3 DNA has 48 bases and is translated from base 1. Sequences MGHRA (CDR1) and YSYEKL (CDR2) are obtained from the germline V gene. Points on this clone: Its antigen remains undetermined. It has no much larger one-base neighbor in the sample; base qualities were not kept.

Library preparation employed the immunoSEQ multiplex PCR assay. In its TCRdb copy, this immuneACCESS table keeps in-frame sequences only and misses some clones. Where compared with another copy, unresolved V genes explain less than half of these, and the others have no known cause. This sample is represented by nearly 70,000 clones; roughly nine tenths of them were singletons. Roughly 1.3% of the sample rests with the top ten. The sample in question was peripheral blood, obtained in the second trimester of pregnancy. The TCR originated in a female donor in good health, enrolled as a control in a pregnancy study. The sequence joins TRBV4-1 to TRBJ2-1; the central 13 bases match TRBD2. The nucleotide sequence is TGCGCCAGCAGCCAAACCGGGACTAGCGGGGACAATGAGCAGTTCTTC. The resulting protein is CASSQTGTSGDNEQFF.